This T cell receptor beta chain was profiled in a study of neurological immune-mediated disorders. General study results and limits: Expanded clones shared no identical CDR3 amino acid sequences across subjects, which suggested private TCR-beta repertoires in all groups. Multiple sclerosis was found to have the least TCR clonal expansion, below healthy controls, and HTLV-1-associated myelopathy the most.

Documented time point: technical triplicate 1. This CDR3 is built from 13 residues. V was trimmed by 5 bases and J by 4 bases, leaving 14 bases between them. CDR1 DFQATT and CDR2 SNEGSKA come from the germline V gene (reference sequence). Remarks on this clonotype: No antigen is known for it.

5'RACE generated cDNA with 10-nucleotide random UMIs. Whenever a sequencing run was performed, it yielded over 190 million TCR-beta sequences from 15-18 subjects. TCRdb re-called the 5' RACE reads through MiXCR, storing one row per CDR3 protein. The sample gives 40,000 or so distinct CDR3 sequences, more than 9.5% of which show up once; about 4% is in the top ten. The clonotype comes from a man aged 55 to 70 with HTLV-1-associated myelopathy (HAM/TSP). The sequenced material came from PBMCs. The gene calls are TRBV20-1 and TRBJ1-1; D is undetermined. CDR3 residues: CSAPRTGSTEAFF. For the CDR3, the DNA is TGCAGTGCTCCCCGCACGGGGAGCACTGAAGCTTTCTTT.